Each of the 10 T cell receptor beta chains below was sequenced from the same sample in a study of breast tumors, draining lymph nodes, adjacent tissues. The lymph nodes were axillary draining lymph nodes from breast cancer patients. TCRdb passed the multiplex PCR reads through MiXCR, listing each CDR3 protein once. The data hold roughly 130,000 distinct CDR3 sequences, with approximately 30% observed a single time. Sequencing was done on a sample of axillary lymph node tissue. These receptors originate from a female donor with breast cancer. Some clones in this sample may be carry-over from other donors' samples.

This clonotype was seen many times. V and J are TRBV11-2 and TRBJ1-3; D is unresolved. Germline assignment: CDR1 SGHAT and CDR2 FQNNGV. The CDR3 spans 14 residues. V was pared by 3 bases and J by 0 bases, with 6 bases between. The CDR3 DNA reads as TGTGCCAGCAGCTTCGAGAGCTCTGGAAACACCATATATTTT. It specifies CASSFESSGNTIYF.

Only a few counts were recorded for this clonotype. The rearrangement links TRBV6-1 to TRBJ1-2; D is unclear. V gave up 5 bases and J gave up 8 bases, with 15 bases separating them. Per the germline V gene, CDR1 is MNHNS and CDR2 is SASEGT. The CDR3 consists of 13 residues. The CDR3 DNA is TGTGCCAGCAGTCATTTCCCAACTCGGGGCTACACCTTC. Amino acid sequence: CASSHFPTRGYTF.

In this sample, this clonotype turned up many times. The chain is built from TRBV5-5 and TRBJ2-4; the D call may be TRBD1 or TRBD2 (5 bases each). The CDR3 extends over 14 amino acids. Looked up from germline, CDR1 is SGHKS and CDR2 is YYEKEE (reference sequence). The ends were cut back, 1 base at V and 5 bases at J, with 10 bases in the middle. CDR3 bases: TGTGCCAGCAGCTTGCGAGGGGCGGAAAACATTCAGTACTTC. Its translation is CASSLRGAENIQYF.

In this sample, this clonotype turned up many times. This sequence joins TRBV27 and TRBJ2-7, with 9 bases fitting TRBD1. The CDR3 runs 14 residues. The junction had 9 bases not matched to a gene; V was cut back by 7 bases and J by 5 bases. Per the germline V gene, CDR1 is MNHEY and CDR2 is SMNVEV (reference sequence). For the CDR3, the DNA is TGTGCCAGCAAAGGATACAGGGGGCGGGACGAGCAGTACTTC. Translating gives CASKGYRGRDEQYF.

With regard to this clonotype: In this CDR3 the conserved last residue, phenylalanine or tryptophan, is missing, so a read error is likely. The DNA is omitted, as the CDR3 cannot be located on it reliably, and the CDR3 follows TCRdb's listing. The chain has TRBV29-1 and TRBJ2-5; the table's TRBD1 call for D was not verified on the DNA. Germline CDR1 SQVTM, CDR2 ANQGSEA. The CDR3 sequence runs 14 residues, both termini included. CDR3 amino acids: CSVGQGHYGYTFGS.

This clonotype came up many times. The chain employs TRBV20-1 and TRBJ2-5; 11 bases match TRBD1. The V gene's germline CDR1 is DFQATT and CDR2 SNEGSKA (reference sequence). V trimming: 2 bases; J trimming: 4 bases; junction bases outside the gene matches: 6. The CDR3 sequence is 15 residues long. CDR3 protein: CSARIIGQGAETQYF. CDR3 coding DNA: TGCAGTGCTAGAATAATCGGACAGGGGGCAGAGACCCAGTACTTC.

Many counts were recorded for this clonotype. CDR3: CASKGGGLAGAPSTGELFF. The CDR3 DNA follows: TGTGCCAGTAAAGGGGGTGGACTAGCGGGGGCCCCCTCTACCGGGGAGCTGTTTTTT. V is TRBV19 and J is TRBJ2-2; 13 bases map to TRBD2. This CDR3 spans 19 amino acids. In germline, CDR1 is LNHDA, CDR2 SQIVND (reference sequence). J gave up 5 bases and V 7 bases, and 16 bases lay outside the gene matches.

This clonotype was found many times. The rearrangement uses TRBV11-2 and TRBJ2-2; tentative D call: TRBD1 (5 bases). The CDR3 runs to 17 residues. Germline lookup yields CDR1 SGHAT and CDR2 FQNNGV. The ends were cut back, 0 bases at V and 2 bases at J, with 13 bases in the middle. CDR3 residues: CASSLDLVGVNTGELFF. CDR3 nucleotides: TGTGCCAGCAGCTTAGATCTGGTAGGGGTCAACACCGGGGAGCTGTTTTTT.

This clonotype was found many times. This chain connects TRBV5-1 to TRBJ1-2; possible D gene TRBD1, 6 bases. In germline, CDR1 is SGHRS, CDR2 YFSETQ. The CDR3 totals 14 residues. The V gene lost 4 bases and the J gene lost 3 bases, with 13 bases spanning the gap. CDR3 amino acids: CASSPDRPYYGYTF. CDR3 nucleotide sequence: TGCGCCAGCAGCCCCGACAGGCCTTACTATGGCTACACCTTC.

At least ten counts were recorded for this clonotype. The V call is TRBV4-1, the J call TRBJ2-1; the match to TRBD2 covers 9 bases. V lost 7 bases to trimming and J lost 2 bases; unmatched junction nucleotides: 0. Germline-derived CDR1 and CDR2 are MGHRA and YSYEKL. This CDR3 is 13 amino acids long. The CDR3 loop is CASTSGAYNEQFF. For the CDR3, the DNA is TGCGCCAGCACTAGCGGGGCCTACAATGAGCAGTTCTTC.